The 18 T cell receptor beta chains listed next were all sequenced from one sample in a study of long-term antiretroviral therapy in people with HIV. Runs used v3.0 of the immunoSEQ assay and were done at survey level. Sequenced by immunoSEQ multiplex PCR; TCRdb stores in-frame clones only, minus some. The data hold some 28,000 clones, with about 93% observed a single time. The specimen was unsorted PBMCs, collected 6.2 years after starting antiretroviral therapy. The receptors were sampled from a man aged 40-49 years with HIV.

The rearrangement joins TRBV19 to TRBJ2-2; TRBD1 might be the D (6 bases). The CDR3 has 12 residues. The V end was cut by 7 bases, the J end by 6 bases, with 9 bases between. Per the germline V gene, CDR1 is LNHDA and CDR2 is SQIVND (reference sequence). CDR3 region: CASKTGPGELFF. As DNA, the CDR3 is TGTGCCAGTAAAACAGGGCCCGGGGAGCTGTTTTTT.

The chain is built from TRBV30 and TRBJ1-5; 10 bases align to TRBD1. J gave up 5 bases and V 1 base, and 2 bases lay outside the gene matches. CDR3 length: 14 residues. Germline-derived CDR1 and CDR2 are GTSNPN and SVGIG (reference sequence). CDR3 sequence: CAWSAGQGDQPQHF. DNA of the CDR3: TGTGCCTGGAGTGCCGGACAGGGGGATCAGCCCCAGCATTTT.

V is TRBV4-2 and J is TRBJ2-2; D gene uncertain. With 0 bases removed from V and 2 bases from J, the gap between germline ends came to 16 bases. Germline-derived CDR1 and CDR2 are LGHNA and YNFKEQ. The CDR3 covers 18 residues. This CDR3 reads CASSQDMADSVNTGELFF. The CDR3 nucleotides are TGTGCCAGCAGCCAAGATATGGCTGACTCAGTAAACACCGGGGAGCTGTTTTTT.

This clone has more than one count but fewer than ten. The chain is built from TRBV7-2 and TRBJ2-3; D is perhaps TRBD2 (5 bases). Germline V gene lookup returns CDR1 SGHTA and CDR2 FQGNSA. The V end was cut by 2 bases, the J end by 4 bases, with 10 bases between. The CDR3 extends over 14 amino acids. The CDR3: CASSLRGSSDTQYF. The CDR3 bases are TGTGCCAGCAGCTTACGTGGGAGCTCAGATACGCAGTATTTT.

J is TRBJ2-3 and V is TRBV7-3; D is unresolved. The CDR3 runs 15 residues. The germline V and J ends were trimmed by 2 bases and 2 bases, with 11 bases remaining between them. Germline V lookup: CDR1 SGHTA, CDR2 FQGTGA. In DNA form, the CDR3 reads TGTGCCAGCAGCTTATATGGTCAGCACACAGATACGCAGTATTTT. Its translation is CASSLYGQHTDTQYF. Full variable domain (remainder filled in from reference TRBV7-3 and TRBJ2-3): GAGVSQTPSNKVTEKGKYVELRCDPISGHTALYWYRQSLGQGPEFLIYFQGTGAADDSGLPNDRFFAVRPEGSVSTLKIQRTERGDSAVYLCASSLYGQHTDTQYFGPGTRLTVL.

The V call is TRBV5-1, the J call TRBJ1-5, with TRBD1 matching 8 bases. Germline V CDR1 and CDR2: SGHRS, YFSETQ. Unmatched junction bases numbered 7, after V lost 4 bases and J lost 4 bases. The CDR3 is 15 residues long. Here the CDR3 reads CASSLTGGMNQPQHF. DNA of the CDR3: TGCGCCAGCAGCCTTACAGGGGGGATGAATCAGCCCCAGCATTTT.

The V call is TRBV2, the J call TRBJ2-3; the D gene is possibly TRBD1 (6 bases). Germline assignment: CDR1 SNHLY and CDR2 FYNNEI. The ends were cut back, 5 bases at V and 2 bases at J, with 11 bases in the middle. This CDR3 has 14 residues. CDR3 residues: CASSRTGYTDTQYF. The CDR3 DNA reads TGTGCCAGCAGTCGTACAGGGTACACAGATACGCAGTATTTT.

The CDR3 is CSARQYNEQFF. The CDR3, as DNA: TGCAGTGCTAGACAGTACAATGAGCAGTTCTTC. The chain is built from TRBV20-1 and TRBJ2-1, with unresolved D. The V end was cut by 2 bases, the J end by 4 bases, with 3 bases between. The germline CDR1 and CDR2 sequences are DFQATT and SNEGSKA (reference sequence). The CDR3 is 11 residues long.

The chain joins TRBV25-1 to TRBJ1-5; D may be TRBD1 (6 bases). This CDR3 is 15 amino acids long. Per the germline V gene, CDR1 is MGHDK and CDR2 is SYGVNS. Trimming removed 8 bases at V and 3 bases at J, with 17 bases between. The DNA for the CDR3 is TGTGCCAGCCCGGGGGCCACGGAAAACAATCAGCCCCAGCATTTT. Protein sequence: CASPGATENNQPQHF. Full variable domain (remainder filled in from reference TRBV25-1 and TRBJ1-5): EADIYQTPRYLVIGTGKKITLECSQTMGHDKMYWYQQDPGMELHLIHYSYGVNSTEKGDLSSESTVSRIRTEHFPLTLESARPSHTSQYLCASPGATENNQPQHFGDGTRLSIL.

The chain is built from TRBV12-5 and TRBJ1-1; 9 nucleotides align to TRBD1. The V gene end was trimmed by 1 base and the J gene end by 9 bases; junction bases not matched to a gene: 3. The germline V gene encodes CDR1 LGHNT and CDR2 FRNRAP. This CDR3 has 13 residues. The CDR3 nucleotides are TGTGCTAGTGGTTTGGGACAGGGGGTAAAAGCTTTCTTT. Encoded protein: CASGLGQGVKAFF.

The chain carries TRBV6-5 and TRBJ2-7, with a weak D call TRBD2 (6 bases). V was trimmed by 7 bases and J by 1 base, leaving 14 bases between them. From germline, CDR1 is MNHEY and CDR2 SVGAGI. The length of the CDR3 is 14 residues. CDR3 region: CASNSRDFSYEQYF. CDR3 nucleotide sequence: TGTGCCAGCAATTCGAGGGACTTTTCCTACGAGCAGTACTTC.

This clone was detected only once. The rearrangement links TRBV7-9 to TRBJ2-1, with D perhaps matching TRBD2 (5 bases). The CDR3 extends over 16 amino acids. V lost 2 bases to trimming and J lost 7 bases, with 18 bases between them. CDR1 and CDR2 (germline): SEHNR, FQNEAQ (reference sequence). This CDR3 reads CASSLSSLAKENEQFF. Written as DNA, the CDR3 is TGTGCCAGCAGCTTATCGTCGCTAGCTAAGGAAAATGAGCAGTTCTTC.

Here the CDR3 reads CATSPRQTLGNQPQHF. The CDR3 coding sequence is TGTGCCACCAGCCCACGACAGACGCTGGGCAATCAGCCCCAGCATTTT. The V call is TRBV15, the J call TRBJ1-5, with TRBD1 as a possible D gene (5 bases). V gave up 5 bases and J gave up 2 bases, with 16 bases separating them. Germline lookup yields CDR1 LNHNV and CDR2 YYDKDF (reference sequence). CDR3 size: 16 residues.

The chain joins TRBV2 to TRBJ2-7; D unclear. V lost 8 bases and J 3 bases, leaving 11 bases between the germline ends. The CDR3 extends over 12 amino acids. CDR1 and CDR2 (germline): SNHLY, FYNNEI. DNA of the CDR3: TGTGCCAGCGAAACCCAACTCTACGAGCAGTACTTC. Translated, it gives CASETQLYEQYF.

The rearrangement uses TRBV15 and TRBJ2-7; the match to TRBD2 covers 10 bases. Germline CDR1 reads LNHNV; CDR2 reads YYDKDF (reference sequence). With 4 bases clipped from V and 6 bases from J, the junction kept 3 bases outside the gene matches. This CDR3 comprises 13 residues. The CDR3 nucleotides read TGTGCCACCAGCACCGTAGCGGGAGGCGAGCAGTACTTC. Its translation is CATSTVAGGEQYF.

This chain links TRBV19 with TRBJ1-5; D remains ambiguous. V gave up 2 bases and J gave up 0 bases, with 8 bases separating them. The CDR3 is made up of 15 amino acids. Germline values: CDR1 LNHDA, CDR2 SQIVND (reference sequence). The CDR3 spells CASSIMRDSNQPQHF. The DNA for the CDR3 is TGTGCCAGTAGTATAATGCGAGATAGCAATCAGCCCCAGCATTTT.

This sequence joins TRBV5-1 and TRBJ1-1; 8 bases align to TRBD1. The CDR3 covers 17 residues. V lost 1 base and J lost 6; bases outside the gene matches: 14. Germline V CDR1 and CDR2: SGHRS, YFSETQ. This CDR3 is CASSLSGGAFFQSEAFF. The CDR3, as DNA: TGCGCCAGCAGCTTGTCAGGGGGCGCATTTTTTCAGTCTGAAGCTTTCTTT. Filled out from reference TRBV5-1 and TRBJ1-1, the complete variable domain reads KAGVTQTPRYLIKTRGQQVTLSCSPISGHRSVSWYQQTPGQGLQFLFEYFSETQRNKGNFPGRFSGRQFSNSRSEMNVSTLELGDSALYLCASSLSGGAFFQSEAFFGQGTRLTVV.

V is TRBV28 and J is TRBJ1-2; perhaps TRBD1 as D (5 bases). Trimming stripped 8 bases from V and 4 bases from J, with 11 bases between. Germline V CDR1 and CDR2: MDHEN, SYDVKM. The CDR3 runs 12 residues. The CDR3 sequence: CASGGAVYGYTF. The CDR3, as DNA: TGTGCCAGCGGCGGGGCGGTCTATGGCTACACCTTC.